This T cell receptor beta chain is from a study of OX40 agonist ivuxolimab in advanced cancers. The study in broad terms: Ivuxolimab was a fully human IgG2 agonistic monoclonal antibody targeting the costimulatory receptor OX40 (CD134). Peripheral TCRbeta sequencing was intended to test whether TCR sequence diversity was altered and clonal T-cell expansion was caused by ivuxolimab. The monotherapy dose-escalation portion (N of about 50 patients) of the phase I ivuxolimab trial is reported in the paper. In the dose-escalation cohort, 82.7% of patients were male, and the mean age was roughly 60 years, with a range of about 23 to 90. Prior anti-PD-1, anti-PD-L1 or anti-CTLA-4 therapy was permitted, and checkpoint inhibitors had been received by around 40% of dose-escalation patients. Intravenous ivuxolimab was administered to patients every 2 weeks at six dose levels: 0.01, 0.1, 0.3, 1.5, 3 and 10 mg/kg. Partial responses were achieved by three dose-escalation patients, of whom one had hepatocellular carcinoma and two had cutaneous melanoma. Of the roughly 52 dose-escalation patients, hepatocellular carcinoma was present in about 20, melanoma in approximately 15, renal cell carcinoma in 9 and head and neck cancer in 9. The full study reports these points: Low levels of normalized T-cell clonal expansion were also seen in some patients who did not respond. At doses of 0.1 to 3.0 mg/kg, clonal expansion of both CD4+ and CD8+ T cells in blood was seen between baseline and week 6. In the 0.1-3.0 mg/kg groups, partial responders had among the lowest normalized peripheral clonal expansion, particularly in CD8+ T cells. Which antigens the clonally expanded peripheral T cells were specific for was not determined. After ivuxolimab, more expanded clones were found on average in CD8+ T cells than in CD4+ T cells.

The trial excluded patients who had a history of autoimmune disease or who were on systemic immunosuppression. Peripheral blood for TCR sequencing was collected from all dose cohorts at baseline, on cycle 4 day 1, and on cycle 7 day 1. The samples were drawn from a first-in-human, open-label, multicenter phase I dose-escalation trial of ivuxolimab. Adults with locally advanced or metastatic melanoma, renal cell carcinoma, hepatocellular carcinoma or head and neck squamous cell carcinoma were enrolled in the trial. Before TCR sequencing, CD4+ T cells and CD8+ T cells from peripheral blood were sorted into separate populations. A word on this clone: There is no known antigen for this receptor. Per-nucleotide qualities are absent, and no much larger clonotype sits a single base away.

Genomic DNA was extracted from sorted cells for sequencing of the TCRbeta CDR3 region. The immunoSEQ Assay was used to sequence the TCRbeta CDR3 regions. TCRdb took this table from immuneACCESS and kept in-frame rearrangements with V and J called. Such tables lack part of the clones; where checked against another copy, unresolved V genes explain under half of the gap, and the rest is unexplained. In all, the sample holds 20,000 to 30,000 clones, and around nine tenths of those were seen once. Around a fifth of the sample goes to the ten largest clones. V ends up 1 base short and J 3 bases short, with an unmatched junction base count of 4. According to the germline V gene, CDR1 reads MNHNS and CDR2 reads SASEGT. The CDR3 has 15 amino acids, counting the end cysteine and phenylalanine. Only the CDR3 portion is preserved as DNA: 45 bases, with reading frame beginning at the first base.

Here the chain combines TRBV6-1 and TRBJ1-2; 8 bases in between match TRBD1. The sample was CD4+ or CD8+ T cells sorted from blood, taken in a trial of the OX40 agonist ivuxolimab. The source is an adult with an advanced solid tumor such as melanoma, head and neck, liver or kidney cancer. The bases read TGTGCCAGCAGTGAAGGAAGGACAGGGTACTATGGCTACACCTTC. This yields the protein CASSEGRTGYYGYTF.